Shown below are 10 T cell receptor beta chains from a single sample sequenced in a study of cytomegalovirus exposure and HLA in healthy donors. PCR employed 60 Vbeta and 13 Jbeta primers. Assay: immunoSEQ multiplex PCR; the TCRdb copy retains only in-frame clones and omits some. The sample carries 35,000 to 50,000 clones, roughly half recorded once. The sample consisted of PBMCs. The receptors derive from a human donor in good health.

This clone was detected only a few times. Different DNA sequences within this sample yield the same CDR3. V gene TRBV18 combines with J gene TRBJ1-2; weak D call: TRBD1 (6 bases). Trimming left V 3 bases short and J 2 bases short, with 7 bases between. The CDR3 length is 13 residues. Germline assignment: CDR1 KGHSH and CDR2 LQKENI. This CDR3 reads CASSPGQNYGYTF. CDR3 coding DNA: TGTGCCAGCTCACCTGGACAGAACTATGGCTACACCTTC.

J is TRBJ2-7 and V is TRBV6-6, with 10 bases identical to TRBD1. Germline CDR1 is MNHNY and CDR2 is SVGAGI (reference sequence). CDR3 size: 15 residues. With 2 bases clipped from V and 4 bases from J, the junction kept 5 bases outside the gene matches. In nucleotides, the CDR3 is TGTGCCAGCAGTTACGGCGGGACAGGGGCTTACGAGCAGTACTTC. Protein sequence: CASSYGGTGAYEQYF.

V usage is TRBV4-2 and J usage is TRBJ2-5, with 16 bases identical to TRBD2. Germline CDR1 LGHNA, CDR2 YNFKEQ. V was clipped by 1 base and J by 5 bases; unmatched bases: 4. The CDR3 covers 17 residues. CDR3 coding DNA: TGTGCCAGCAGCCAAGCCCTGGGACTAGCGGGGGGGGAGACCCAGTACTTC. Protein sequence: CASSQALGLAGGETQYF.

The V gene is TRBV28, the J gene TRBJ1-6, with a tentative D call TRBD1 (6 bases). The germline V gene has CDR1 MDHEN and CDR2 SYDVKM. The CDR3 has 13 amino acids. V was clipped by 5 bases and J by 10 bases, with 12 bases between them. The CDR3 spells CASSPGHQSPLHF. CDR3 coding DNA: TGTGCCAGCAGTCCGGGACACCAGTCACCCCTCCACTTT.

This clone was seen more than once but under ten times. The rearrangement joins TRBV28 to TRBJ2-7; TRBD1 matches at 8 bases. Germline V lookup: CDR1 MDHEN, CDR2 SYDVKM. This CDR3 has 14 amino acids. Trimming removed 6 bases from V and 4 bases from J; junction bases left unmatched: 8. The CDR3 loop reads CASRIQGAPYEQYF. The CDR3 DNA reads TGTGCCAGCAGGATTCAGGGGGCCCCATACGAGCAGTACTTC.

The chain carries TRBV11-2 and TRBJ2-2; possibly TRBD2 for D (5 bases). This CDR3 has 13 amino acids. Trimming removed 5 bases at V and 6 bases at J, with 10 bases between. Germline V gives CDR1 SGHAT, CDR2 FQNNGV. The CDR3 DNA follows: TGTGCCAGCAGCCCGACACTAGCCGGGGAGCTGTTTTTT. This encodes CASSPTLAGELFF.

The chain links TRBV27 to TRBJ1-3, with no clear D. CDR3 length: 16 amino acids. CDR1 is MNHEY, CDR2 SMNVEV, per germline (reference sequence). The germline V and J ends were trimmed by 5 bases and 2 bases, with 16 bases remaining between them. CDR3 sequence: CASSPRREIPGNTIYF. DNA of the CDR3: TGTGCCAGCAGTCCCCGCCGGGAGATCCCTGGAAACACCATATATTTT.

V usage is TRBV7-2 and J usage is TRBJ2-7, with 8 bases fitting TRBD1. The CDR3 has 15 residues. Unmatched junction bases numbered 8, after V lost 5 bases and J lost 2 bases. Germline-derived CDR1 and CDR2 are SGHTA and FQGNSA. In DNA, the CDR3 is TGTGCCAGCAGCCCGGGGACAGGCCAAGCCTACGAGCAGTACTTC. This sequence encodes CASSPGTGQAYEQYF.

The chain is built from TRBV5-1 and TRBJ2-1, with 8 positions matching TRBD1. The CDR3 has 16 amino acids. Germline V CDR1 and CDR2: SGHRS, YFSETQ. V lost 2 bases, J lost 7 bases, and 11 bases stayed unmatched. CDR3 bases: TGCGCCAGCAGCTTAGGGGGCCAGGGGGCGGGAAATGAGCAGTTCTTC. Translating gives CASSLGGQGAGNEQFF.

This clone was counted between two and nine times. The V gene is TRBV2, the J gene TRBJ1-5; 10 nucleotides align to TRBD1. V lost 7 bases, J lost 6 bases, and 3 bases stayed unmatched. Germline values: CDR1 SNHLY, CDR2 FYNNEI. This CDR3 contains 13 residues. The CDR3, as DNA: TGTGCCAGCAAGGACAGGGGGTTTCAGCCCCAGCATTTT. Its protein is CASKDRGFQPQHF.